These 11 T cell receptor beta chains were all obtained from the same sample, sequenced in a study of cytomegalovirus exposure and HLA in healthy donors. 13 Jbeta primers and 60 Vbeta primers were used for the PCR. Measured with immunoSEQ multiplex PCR; TCRdb has only the in-frame clones, and not every one. Of 99,000 or so clones listed, roughly 75% are singletons. Sample: PBMCs. Receptor source: a woman in her thirties or forties in good health and CMV-seronegative.

V is TRBV6-5 and J is TRBJ2-7, with a tentative D call TRBD2 (5 bases). The germline V and J ends were trimmed by 3 bases and 3 bases, with 9 bases remaining between them. Germline values: CDR1 MNHEY, CDR2 SVGAGI. CDR3 length equals 13 residues. The CDR3 nucleotides are TGTGCCAGCAGTTATATAGAGGGCTACGAGCAGTACTTC. Protein: CASSYIEGYEQYF.

This chain connects TRBV7-9 to TRBJ2-2; no clear D. V was shortened by 4 bases and J by 4 bases, with 16 bases between the two germline ends. From germline, CDR1 is SEHNR and CDR2 FQNEAQ (reference sequence). The CDR3 has 16 residues. CDR3 bases: TGTGCCAGCAGCTCCCCAGGCGCCGAACTCACCGGGGAGCTGTTTTTT. Translation: CASSSPGAELTGELFF.

The chain carries TRBV6-5 and TRBJ2-5, with D possibly matching TRBD2 (6 bases). The CDR3 is 12 residues long. Germline V gene sequence: CDR1 MNHEY, CDR2 SVGAGI. The germline V and J ends were trimmed by 6 bases and 4 bases, with 9 bases remaining between them. The CDR3 DNA is TGTGCCAGCAGGGGGGGACCAGAGACCCAGTACTTC. As protein: CASRGGPETQYF.

The chain couples TRBV5-5 to TRBJ2-2; weak D call: TRBD2 (6 bases). The CDR3 contains 14 residues. Looked up from germline, CDR1 is SGHKS and CDR2 is YYEKEE (reference sequence). Deletions cut 3 bases from V and 6 bases from J, with 12 bases between. The CDR3 region is CASSWQLAAGELFF. In DNA form, the CDR3 reads TGTGCCAGCAGCTGGCAACTAGCAGCCGGGGAGCTGTTTTTT.

The V gene is TRBV7-2, the J gene TRBJ2-3, with a tentative D call TRBD1 (6 bases). This CDR3 comprises 13 residues. Deletions cut 10 bases from V and 2 bases from J, with 13 bases between. The V gene's germline CDR1 is SGHTA and CDR2 FQGNSA. For the CDR3, the DNA is TGTGCCACCGGACAGCACTCCACAGATACGCAGTATTTT. Its protein product is CATGQHSTDTQYF.

This chain uses TRBV7-9 with TRBJ2-5; D not resolved. The CDR3 length is 15 residues. Germline V gene sequence: CDR1 SEHNR, CDR2 FQNEAQ (reference sequence). Trimming took off 7 bases at V and 2 bases at J, with 17 bases between the two ends. CDR3 sequence: CASNQIGGEQETQYF. The DNA of the CDR3 is TGTGCCAGCAACCAAATTGGCGGAGAACAAGAGACCCAGTACTTC.

The rearrangement uses TRBV29-1 and TRBJ2-7, with 7 bases aligning to TRBD1. J gave up 7 bases and V 7 bases, and 10 bases lay outside the gene matches. Germline CDR1 is SQVTM and CDR2 is ANQGSEA. This CDR3 has 12 residues. The CDR3 DNA reads as TGCAGCGCTTGGACAGGTTCGTCTGAGCAGTACTTC. Translating gives CSAWTGSSEQYF.

CDR3 nucleotides: TGTGCCAGCAGCCCCCTACGGATGGAGATTACGCAGTATTTT. Translation: CASSPLRMEITQYF. The rearrangement uses TRBV7-2 and TRBJ2-3; D not resolved. The CDR3 contains 14 residues. Germline V gene data show CDR1 as SGHTA and CDR2 as FQGNSA. Trimming took 5 bases from V and 8 from J, leaving 17 bases between them.

V is TRBV6-5 and J is TRBJ1-6; 7 nucleotides match TRBD1. The V segment lost 1 base and the J segment 1 base; nucleotides outside the gene matches: 1. The CDR3 length is 16 residues. In germline, CDR1 is MNHEY, CDR2 SVGAGI. The CDR3 DNA follows: TGTGCCAGCAGTTACTTCAGGGGGTCCTATAATTCACCCCTCCACTTT. This codes for CASSYFRGSYNSPLHF.

The V call is TRBV4-1, the J call TRBJ2-7; a possible D gene is TRBD2 (5 bases). Trimming left V 0 bases short and J 4 bases short, with 7 bases between. Germline CDR1 reads MGHRA; CDR2 reads YSYEKL. The CDR3 runs to 13 residues. The DNA for the CDR3 is TGCGCCAGCAGCCAAGATAGCGCTTACGAGCAGTACTTC. Amino acid sequence: CASSQDSAYEQYF.

This sequence joins TRBV19 and TRBJ2-5, with D possibly TRBD2 on 5 matching bases. Germline assignment: CDR1 LNHDA and CDR2 SQIVND (reference sequence). The CDR3 runs to 15 residues. Trimming took 5 bases from V and 1 from J, leaving 14 bases between them. The chain's CDR3 is CASSPSRGVQETQYF. The DNA of the CDR3 is TGTGCCAGTAGTCCGTCTCGGGGAGTCCAAGAGACCCAGTACTTC.